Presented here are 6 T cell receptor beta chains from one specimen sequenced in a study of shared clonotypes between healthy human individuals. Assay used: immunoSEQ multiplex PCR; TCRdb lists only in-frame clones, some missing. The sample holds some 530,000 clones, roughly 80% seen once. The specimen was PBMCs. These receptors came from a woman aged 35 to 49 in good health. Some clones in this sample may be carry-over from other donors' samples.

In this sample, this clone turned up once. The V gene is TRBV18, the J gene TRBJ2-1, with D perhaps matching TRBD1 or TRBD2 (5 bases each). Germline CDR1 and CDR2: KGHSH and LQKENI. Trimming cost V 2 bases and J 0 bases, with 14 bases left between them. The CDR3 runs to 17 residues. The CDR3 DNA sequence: TGTGCCAGCTCACCATTGTTGAGGGGTAGCTCCTACAATGAGCAGTTCTTC. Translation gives CASSPLLRGSSYNEQFF. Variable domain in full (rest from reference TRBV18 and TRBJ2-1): NAGVMQNPRHLVRRRGQEARLRCSPMKGHSHVYWYRQLPEEGLKFMVYLQKENIIDESGMPKERFSAEFPKEGPSILRIQQVVRGDSAAYFCASSPLLRGSSYNEQFFGPGTRLTVL.

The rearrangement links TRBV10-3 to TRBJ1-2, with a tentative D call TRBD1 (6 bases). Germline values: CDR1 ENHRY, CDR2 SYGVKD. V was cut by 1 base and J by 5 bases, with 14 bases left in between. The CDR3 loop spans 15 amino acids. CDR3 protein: CAISELKGTQYGYTF. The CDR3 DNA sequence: TGTGCCATCAGTGAGTTGAAAGGGACACAGTATGGCTACACCTTC.

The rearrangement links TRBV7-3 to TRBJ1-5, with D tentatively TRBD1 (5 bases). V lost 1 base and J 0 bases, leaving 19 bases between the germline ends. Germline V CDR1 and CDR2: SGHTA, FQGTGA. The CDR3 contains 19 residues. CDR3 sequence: CASSLSPRAVQNSNQPQHF. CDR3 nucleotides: TGTGCCAGCAGCTTAAGTCCCAGGGCGGTTCAGAATAGCAATCAGCCCCAGCATTTT.

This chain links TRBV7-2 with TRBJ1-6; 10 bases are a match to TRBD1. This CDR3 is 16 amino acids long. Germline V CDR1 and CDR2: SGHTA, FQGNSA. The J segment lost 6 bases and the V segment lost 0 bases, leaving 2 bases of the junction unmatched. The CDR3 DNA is TGTGCCAGCAGCTTAGCGGGGACAGGGGTTAATTCACCCCTCCACTTT. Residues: CASSLAGTGVNSPLHF. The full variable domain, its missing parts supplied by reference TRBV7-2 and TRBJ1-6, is GAGVSQSPSNKVTEKGKDVELRCDPISGHTALYWYRQSLGQGLEFLIYFQGNSAPDKSGLPSDRFSAERTGGSVSTLTIQRTQQEDSAVYLCASSLAGTGVNSPLHFGNGTRLTVT.

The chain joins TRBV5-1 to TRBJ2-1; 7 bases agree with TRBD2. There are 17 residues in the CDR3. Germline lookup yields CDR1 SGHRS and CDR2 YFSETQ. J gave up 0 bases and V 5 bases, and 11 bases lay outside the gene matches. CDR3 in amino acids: CASSPRLAMSSYNEQFF. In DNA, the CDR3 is TGCGCCAGCAGTCCGAGACTAGCCATGAGCTCCTACAATGAGCAGTTCTTC.

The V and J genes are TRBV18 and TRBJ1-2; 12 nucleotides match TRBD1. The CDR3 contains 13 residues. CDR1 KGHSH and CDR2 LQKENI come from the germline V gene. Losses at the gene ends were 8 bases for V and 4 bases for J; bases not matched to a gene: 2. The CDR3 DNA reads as TGTGCCAGCGGGACAGGGGGCAGCTATGGCTACACCTTC. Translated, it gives CASGTGGSYGYTF.